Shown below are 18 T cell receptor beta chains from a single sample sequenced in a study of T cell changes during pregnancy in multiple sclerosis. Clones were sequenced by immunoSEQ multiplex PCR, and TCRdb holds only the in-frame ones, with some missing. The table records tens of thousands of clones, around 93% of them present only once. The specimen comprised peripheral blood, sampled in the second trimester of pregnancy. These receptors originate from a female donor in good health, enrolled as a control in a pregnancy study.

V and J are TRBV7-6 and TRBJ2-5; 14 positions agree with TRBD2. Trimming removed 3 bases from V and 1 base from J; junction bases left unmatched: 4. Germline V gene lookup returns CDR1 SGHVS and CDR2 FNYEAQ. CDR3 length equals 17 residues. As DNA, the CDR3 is TGTGCCAGCAGCTTCGGACTAGCGGGAGGCGGCCAAGAGACCCAGTACTTC. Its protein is CASSFGLAGGGQETQYF.

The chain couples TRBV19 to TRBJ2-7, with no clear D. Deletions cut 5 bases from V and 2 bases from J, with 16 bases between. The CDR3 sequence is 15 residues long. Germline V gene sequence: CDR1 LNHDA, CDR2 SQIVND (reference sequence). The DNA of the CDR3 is TGTGCCAGTAGTCTAAGTTTGGGCAGCCCCTACGAGCAGTACTTC. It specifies CASSLSLGSPYEQYF.

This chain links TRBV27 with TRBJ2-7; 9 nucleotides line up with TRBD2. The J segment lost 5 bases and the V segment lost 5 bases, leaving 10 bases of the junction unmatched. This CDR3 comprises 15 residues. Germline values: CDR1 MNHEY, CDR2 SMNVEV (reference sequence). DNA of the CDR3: TGTGCCAGCAGTCCTCGACTAGCGGTTCGGCACGAGCAGTACTTC. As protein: CASSPRLAVRHEQYF.

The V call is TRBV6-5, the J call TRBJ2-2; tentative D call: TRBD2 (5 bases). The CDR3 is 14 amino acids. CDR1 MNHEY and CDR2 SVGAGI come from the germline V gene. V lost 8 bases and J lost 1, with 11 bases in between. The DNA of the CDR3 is TGTGCCAGCTACCGGGCGGGGAACACCGGGGAGCTGTTTTTT. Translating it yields CASYRAGNTGELFF.

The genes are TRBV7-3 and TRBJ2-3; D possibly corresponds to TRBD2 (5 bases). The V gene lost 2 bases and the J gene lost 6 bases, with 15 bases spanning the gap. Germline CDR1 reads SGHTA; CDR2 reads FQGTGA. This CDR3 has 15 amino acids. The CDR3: CASSLAGDRRDTQYF. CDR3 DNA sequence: TGTGCCAGCAGCTTAGCCGGGGATCGGAGGGATACGCAGTATTTT.

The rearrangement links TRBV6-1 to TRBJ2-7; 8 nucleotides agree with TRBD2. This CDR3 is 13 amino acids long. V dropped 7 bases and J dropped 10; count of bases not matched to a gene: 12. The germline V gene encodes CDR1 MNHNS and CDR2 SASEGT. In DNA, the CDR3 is TGTGCCAGCACCCAACAACCTAGCGGGCCCCAGTACTTC. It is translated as CASTQQPSGPQYF.

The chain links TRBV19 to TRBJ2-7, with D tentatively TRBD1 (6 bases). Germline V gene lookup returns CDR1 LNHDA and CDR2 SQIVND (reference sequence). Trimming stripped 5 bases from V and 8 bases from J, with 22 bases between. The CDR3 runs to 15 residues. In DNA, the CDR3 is TGTGCCAGTAGTCCAAGGACAGCCCCTGATTACAAGCAGTACTTC. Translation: CASSPRTAPDYKQYF.

The chain's CDR3 is CASSVQGGSYEQYF. CDR3 DNA sequence: TGTGCCAGCAGCGTACAGGGGGGTTCCTACGAGCAGTACTTC. This chain connects TRBV6-5 to TRBJ2-7; TRBD1 matches at 8 bases. The V gene's germline CDR1 is MNHEY and CDR2 SVGAGI. The CDR3 has 14 residues. V lost 6 bases, J lost 1 base, and 5 bases stayed unmatched.

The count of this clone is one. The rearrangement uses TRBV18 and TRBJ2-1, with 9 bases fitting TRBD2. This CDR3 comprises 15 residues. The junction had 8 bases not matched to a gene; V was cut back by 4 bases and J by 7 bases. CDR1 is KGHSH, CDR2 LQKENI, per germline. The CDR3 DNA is TGTGCCAGCTCACTGGGCGGGAGGGCCGTAAATGAGCAGTTCTTC. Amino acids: CASSLGGRAVNEQFF.

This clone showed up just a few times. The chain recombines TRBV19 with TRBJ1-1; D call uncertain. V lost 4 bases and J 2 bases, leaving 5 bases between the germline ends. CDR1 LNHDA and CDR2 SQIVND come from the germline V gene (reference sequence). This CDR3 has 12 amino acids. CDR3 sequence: CASSSSNTEAFF. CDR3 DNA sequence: TGTGCCAGTAGTAGCAGTAACACTGAAGCTTTCTTT.

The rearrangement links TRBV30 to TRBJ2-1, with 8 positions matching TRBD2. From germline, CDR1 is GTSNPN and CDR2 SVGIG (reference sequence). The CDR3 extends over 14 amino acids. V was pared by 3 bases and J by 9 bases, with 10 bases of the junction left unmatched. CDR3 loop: CAWRTRGGLGEQFF. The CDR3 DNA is TGTGCCTGGAGGACCCGGGGGGGCCTCGGTGAGCAGTTCTTC.

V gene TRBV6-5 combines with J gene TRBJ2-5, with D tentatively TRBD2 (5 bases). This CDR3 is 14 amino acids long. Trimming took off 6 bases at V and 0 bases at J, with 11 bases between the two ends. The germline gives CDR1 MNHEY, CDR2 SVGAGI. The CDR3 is CASSKTGNQETQYF. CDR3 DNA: TGTGCCAGCAGCAAAACGGGAAACCAAGAGACCCAGTACTTC.

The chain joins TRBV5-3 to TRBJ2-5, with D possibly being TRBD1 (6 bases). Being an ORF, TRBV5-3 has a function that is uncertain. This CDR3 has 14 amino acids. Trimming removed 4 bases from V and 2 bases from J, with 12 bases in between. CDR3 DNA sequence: TGTGCCAGAAGCCGCAGGGGCCGGCAAGAGACCCAGTACTTC. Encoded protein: CARSRRGRQETQYF.

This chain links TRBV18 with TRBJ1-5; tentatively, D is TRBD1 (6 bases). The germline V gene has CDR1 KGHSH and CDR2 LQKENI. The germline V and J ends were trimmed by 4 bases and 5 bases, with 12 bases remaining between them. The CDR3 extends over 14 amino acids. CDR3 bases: TGTGCCAGCTCACTACAGGGCCAATATCAGCCCCAGCATTTT. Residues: CASSLQGQYQPQHF.

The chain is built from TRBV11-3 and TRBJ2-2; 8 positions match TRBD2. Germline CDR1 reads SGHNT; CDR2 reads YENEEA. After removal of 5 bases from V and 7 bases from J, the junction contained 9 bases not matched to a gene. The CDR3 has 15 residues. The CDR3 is CASSHHLAGVGELFF. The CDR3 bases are TGTGCCAGCAGCCACCACCTAGCGGGCGTCGGGGAGCTGTTTTTT.

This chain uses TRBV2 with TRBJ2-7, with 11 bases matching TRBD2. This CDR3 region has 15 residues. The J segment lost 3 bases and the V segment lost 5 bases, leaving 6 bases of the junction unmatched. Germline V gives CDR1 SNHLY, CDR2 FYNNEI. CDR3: CASSPQGTSGYEQYF. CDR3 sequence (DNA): TGTGCCAGCAGTCCGCAGGGGACTAGCGGCTACGAGCAGTACTTC.

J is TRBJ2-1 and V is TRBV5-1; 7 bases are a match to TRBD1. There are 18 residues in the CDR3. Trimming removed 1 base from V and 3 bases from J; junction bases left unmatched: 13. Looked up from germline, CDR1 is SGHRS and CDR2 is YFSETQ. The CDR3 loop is CASSLITGAQWGYNEQFF. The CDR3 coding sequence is TGCGCCAGCAGCTTGATCACAGGGGCCCAGTGGGGCTACAATGAGCAGTTCTTC.

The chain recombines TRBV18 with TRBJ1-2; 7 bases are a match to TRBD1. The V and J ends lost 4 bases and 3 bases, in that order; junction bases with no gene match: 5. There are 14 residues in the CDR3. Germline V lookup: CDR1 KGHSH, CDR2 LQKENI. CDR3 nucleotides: TGTGCCAGCTCACTGACCGGGACAGACTATGGCTACACCTTC. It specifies CASSLTGTDYGYTF.